One and the same sample provided the 8 T cell receptor beta chains below, sequenced in a study of CD8 T cells in ankylosing spondylitis listed by TCRdb under 2017. Receptor libraries were prepared by 5' RACE. The sequencing machine was an Illumina HiSeq 2500. Using fastp at Q25 and MiXCR, TCRdb reprocessed the public reads and kept productive beta chains. Every distinct CDR3 protein forms one entry, paired with its most common genes and DNA. The table for this sample lists 350,000 to 400,000 distinct CDR3 sequences; around 20% of them were counted only once. Roughly 13% of the sample rests with the top ten. Input material: blood, either unsorted or a sorted T cell fraction (not recorded which). All receptors derive from a male donor with ankylosing spondylitis or in good health (not recorded which).

The CDR3 reads CAISELAGADTQYF. As DNA, the CDR3 is TGTGCCATCAGTGAGTTGGCCGGGGCAGATACGCAGTATTTT. This chain joins TRBV10-3 and TRBJ2-3, with D maybe TRBD2 (5 bases). Trimming stripped 1 base from V and 4 bases from J, with 9 bases between. The germline V gene encodes CDR1 ENHRY and CDR2 SYGVKD. The CDR3 runs 14 residues.

The chain uses TRBV7-2 and TRBJ1-2; 8 bases line up with TRBD1. Germline lookup yields CDR1 SGHTA and CDR2 FQGNSA. The CDR3 runs 15 residues. Trimming removed 6 bases from V and 4 bases from J; junction bases left unmatched: 10. The CDR3 protein is CASSLNGQGSYGYTF. DNA of the CDR3: TGTGCCAGCAGTCTGAATGGACAGGGTAGCTATGGCTACACCTTC.

This clonotype was found many times. The V and J genes are TRBV29-1 and TRBJ1-1, with TRBD1 as a possible D gene (5 bases). CDR3 length equals 14 residues. Trimming removed 0 bases from V and 5 bases from J, with 13 bases in between. The germline CDR1 and CDR2 sequences are SQVTM and ANQGSEA. CDR3 loop: CSVEDSREGTEAFF. Here the CDR3 DNA reads TGCAGCGTTGAAGATTCCAGAGAGGGGACTGAAGCTTTCTTT. Full variable domain (rest looked up from reference TRBV29-1 and TRBJ1-1): SAVISQKPSRDICQRGTSLTIQCQVDSQVTMMFWYRQQPGQSLTLIATANQGSEATYESGFVIDKFPISRPNLTFSTLTVSNMSPEDSSIYLCSVEDSREGTEAFFGQGTRLTVV.

The chain uses TRBV20-1 and TRBJ2-1; 11 bases agree with TRBD2. The CDR3 covers 15 residues. In germline, CDR1 is DFQATT, CDR2 SNEGSKA (reference sequence). V shed 4 bases and J 5 bases; nucleotides not matched to a gene: 7. The CDR3 loop is CSANNLAGGDNEQFF. For the CDR3, the DNA is TGCAGTGCTAACAACCTAGCGGGGGGAGACAATGAGCAGTTCTTC.

For the CDR3, the DNA is TGTGCCAGCAGCCCTCCCGAAAGGGACTATGGCTACACCTTC. Protein product: CASSPPERDYGYTF. V gene TRBV7-9 combines with J gene TRBJ1-2; D gene unclear. V lost 5 bases and J lost 3, with 13 bases in between. The CDR3 length is 14 residues. Germline V gene sequence: CDR1 SEHNR, CDR2 FQNEAQ (reference sequence).

This rearrangement joins TRBV6-5 to TRBJ2-1; D may match TRBD1 or TRBD2 (5 bases each). The germline V gene encodes CDR1 MNHEY and CDR2 SVGAGI. Trimming took 10 bases from V and 7 from J, leaving 14 bases between them. The CDR3 has 12 amino acids. The CDR3 nucleotides read TGTGCCACGCAGGGATGGGGGAATGAGCAGTTCTTC. As protein: CATQGWGNEQFF.

This clonotype was counted a few times. The chain couples TRBV3-1 to TRBJ2-7, with 10 nucleotides matching TRBD2. The CDR3 loop spans 14 amino acids. Trimming cost V 3 bases and J 5 bases; bases outside gene matches: 4. From germline, CDR1 is LGHDT and CDR2 YNNKEL (reference sequence). CDR3 protein: CASSQLLAGHEQYF. Written as DNA, the CDR3 is TGTGCCAGCAGCCAGTTACTAGCGGGGCACGAGCAGTACTTC.

This clonotype was seen more than once but under ten times. CDR3 sequence (DNA): TGTGCCAGCAGCTTAGATCTGGGACTAGTATCCCCAGATACGCAGTATTTT. Translation: CASSLDLGLVSPDTQYF. The chain employs TRBV11-2 and TRBJ2-3; TRBD2 agrees at 8 bases. Trimming cost V 0 bases and J 4 bases; bases outside gene matches: 9. Germline V lookup: CDR1 SGHAT, CDR2 FQNNGV. This CDR3 is built from 17 residues.